The entry below gives a single T cell receptor beta chain sequence along with its context. Its specificity is not known. This sample is drawn from a study of cytomegalovirus exposure and HLA in healthy donors. The CDR3 has 15 amino acids. The germline gives CDR1 MGHRA, CDR2 YSYEKL. With 1 base removed from V and 1 base from J, the gap between germline ends came to 10 bases. Findings and caveats of the study: Published work reported that the classifier diagnosed cytomegalovirus status with high specificity and sensitivity.

Primers included in the PCR were 60 Vbeta and 13 Jbeta primers. Some clones are missing from TCRdb's copy, which holds only in-frame ones; the method was immunoSEQ multiplex PCR. The sample consists of approximately 140,000 clones, 78% of them appearing once. Sequenced sample: PBMCs. The sequence came from a male donor in good health and CMV-seronegative. The rearrangement links TRBV4-1 to TRBJ1-1, with D perhaps matching TRBD1 (6 bases). The CDR3 spells CASSQAGTSNTEAFF. The CDR3 DNA reads TGCGCCAGCAGCCAAGCCGGGACATCGAACACTGAAGCTTTCTTT.